What follows are 10 T cell receptor beta chains derived from one specimen sequenced in a study of T cells after yellow fever vaccination. One entry per CDR3 protein results from TCRdb running MiXCR on the 5' RACE reads. The table has under 600,000 distinct CDR3 sequences, approximately 15% seen once. The input for sequencing was PBMCs, taken on the day of the yellow fever booster vaccination. These receptors originate from a man aged 25 to 40 who received the YFV17D yellow fever vaccine.

V gene TRBV27 combines with J gene TRBJ1-5, with 9 bases matching TRBD1. The germline CDR1 and CDR2 sequences are MNHEY and SMNVEV (reference sequence). The length of the CDR3 is 14 residues. Germline trimming cut 2 bases from V and 6 bases from J; bases unmatched to any gene: 2. CDR3 DNA: TGTGCCAGCAGTTTAAACAGGGGGCGTCAGCCCCAGCATTTT. Translated, it gives CASSLNRGRQPQHF.

V and J are TRBV7-9 and TRBJ2-3; possibly TRBD2 for D (6 bases). The CDR3 totals 15 residues. Germline CDR1 is SEHNR and CDR2 is FQNEAQ (reference sequence). Trimming took 4 bases from V and 3 from J, leaving 14 bases between them. The CDR3 loop reads CASSSFLAVTDTQYF. In DNA form, the CDR3 reads TGTGCCAGCAGCTCCTTTTTAGCGGTAACAGATACGCAGTATTTT.

The rearrangement joins TRBV14 to TRBJ1-6, with D uncertain. CDR1 is SGHDN, CDR2 FVKESK, per germline. The CDR3 has 16 residues. V was clipped by 0 bases and J by 5 bases, with 11 bases between them. CDR3 DNA: TGTGCCAGCAGCCAAGACAGAAGCAAGAATAATTCACCCCTCCACTTT. It translates to CASSQDRSKNNSPLHF.

This clonotype was detected many times. This rearrangement joins TRBV5-1 to TRBJ2-1, with 10 bases fitting TRBD2. Germline lookup yields CDR1 SGHRS and CDR2 YFSETQ. The V segment lost 5 bases and the J segment 6 bases; nucleotides outside the gene matches: 11. The CDR3 runs 16 residues. CDR3 loop: CASRLYLAGVGNEQFF. The DNA of the CDR3 is TGCGCCAGCAGACTCTATCTAGCGGGAGTGGGCAATGAGCAGTTCTTC.

This clonotype was detected a few times. The genes are TRBV5-6 and TRBJ2-1, with 7 bases aligning to TRBD2. The germline gives CDR1 SGHDT, CDR2 YYEEEE. The CDR3 is made up of 14 amino acids. After removal of 0 bases from V and 9 bases from J, the junction contained 6 bases not matched to a gene. The CDR3 is CASSLGVREAEQFF. The CDR3 bases are TGTGCCAGCAGCTTGGGCGTCCGGGAGGCTGAGCAGTTCTTC.

The rearrangement joins TRBV20-1 to TRBJ2-2, with D possibly being TRBD1 (6 bases). CDR1 and CDR2 from the germline V gene are DFQATT and SNEGSKA (reference sequence). This CDR3 contains 14 residues. The V and J ends lost 3 bases and 4 bases respectively, with 12 bases between them. The CDR3 sequence: CSASQGSSTGELFF. The CDR3 DNA reads TGCAGTGCTAGTCAGGGGTCCTCCACCGGGGAGCTGTTTTTT.

The V gene is TRBV19, the J gene TRBJ2-2, with 7 bases matching TRBD1. V dropped 9 bases and J dropped 7; count of bases not matched to a gene: 11. Per the germline V gene, CDR1 is LNHDA and CDR2 is SQIVND (reference sequence). The CDR3 totals 14 residues. CDR3 region: CASNLGGKVGELFF. CDR3 in DNA: TGTGCCAGCAACCTAGGGGGCAAGGTCGGGGAGCTGTTTTTT.

The V and J genes are TRBV6-1 and TRBJ2-7; 9 bases agree with TRBD2. Germline lookup yields CDR1 MNHNS and CDR2 SASEGT. The CDR3 consists of 14 residues. Germline trimming cut 6 bases from V and 3 bases from J; bases unmatched to any gene: 6. The CDR3 loop reads CASSTSGFIYEQYF. The DNA for the CDR3 is TGTGCCAGCAGCACTAGCGGGTTTATCTACGAGCAGTACTTC.

J is TRBJ2-7 and V is TRBV7-6; D is unresolved. Trimming removed 5 bases at V and 2 bases at J, with 25 bases between. In germline, CDR1 is SGHVS, CDR2 FNYEAQ. CDR3 length: 18 residues. The DNA for the CDR3 is TGTGCCAGCAGCCCCGAAGGCCAGGCCAAAACAATGGCCTACGAGCAGTACTTC. It specifies CASSPEGQAKTMAYEQYF.

The chain links TRBV6-5 to TRBJ2-7; no firm D call. Germline values: CDR1 MNHEY, CDR2 SVGAGI. Trimming shortened V by 0 bases and J by 0 bases, and 6 bases separated the two germline ends. The CDR3 loop spans 14 amino acids. This CDR3 reads CASSYSSDSYEQYF. The CDR3 DNA follows: TGTGCCAGCAGTTACTCGTCTGACTCCTACGAGCAGTACTTC.